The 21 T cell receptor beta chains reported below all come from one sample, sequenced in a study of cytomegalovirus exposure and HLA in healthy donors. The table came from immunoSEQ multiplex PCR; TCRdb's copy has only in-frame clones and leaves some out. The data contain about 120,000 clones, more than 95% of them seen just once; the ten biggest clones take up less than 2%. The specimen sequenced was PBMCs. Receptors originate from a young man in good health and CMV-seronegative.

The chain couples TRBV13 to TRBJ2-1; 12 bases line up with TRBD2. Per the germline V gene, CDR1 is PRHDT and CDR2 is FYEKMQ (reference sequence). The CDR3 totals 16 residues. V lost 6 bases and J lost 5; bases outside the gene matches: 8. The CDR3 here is CASRPSGRVLDNEQFF. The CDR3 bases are TGTGCCAGCAGACCTAGCGGGAGGGTACTGGACAATGAGCAGTTCTTC. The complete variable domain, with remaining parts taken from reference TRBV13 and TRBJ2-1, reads AAGVIQSPRHLIKEKRETATLKCYPIPRHDTVYWYQQGPGQDPQFLISFYEKMQSDKGSIPDRFSAQQFSDYHSELNMSSLELGDSALYFCASRPSGRVLDNEQFFGPGTRLTVL.

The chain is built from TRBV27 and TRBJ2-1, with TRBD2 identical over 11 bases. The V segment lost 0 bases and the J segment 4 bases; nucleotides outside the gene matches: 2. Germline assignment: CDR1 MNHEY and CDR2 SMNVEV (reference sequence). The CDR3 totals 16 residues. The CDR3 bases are TGTGCCAGCAGTTTATCGGGACTAGCGGAGTACAATGAGCAGTTCTTC. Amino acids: CASSLSGLAEYNEQFF.

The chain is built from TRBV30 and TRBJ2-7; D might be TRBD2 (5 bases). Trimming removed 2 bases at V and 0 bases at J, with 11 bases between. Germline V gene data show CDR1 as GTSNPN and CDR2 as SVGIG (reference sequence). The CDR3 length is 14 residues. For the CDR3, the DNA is TGTGCCTGGAGTAGGCGGAGGAGCTCCTACGAGCAGTACTTC. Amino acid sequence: CAWSRRRSSYEQYF.

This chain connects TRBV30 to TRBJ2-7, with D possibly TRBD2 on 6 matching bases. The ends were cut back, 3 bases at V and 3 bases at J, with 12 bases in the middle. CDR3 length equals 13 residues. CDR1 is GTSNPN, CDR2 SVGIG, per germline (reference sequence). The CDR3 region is CAWRRGWSYEQYF. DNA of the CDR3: TGTGCCTGGAGACGGGGGTGGAGCTACGAGCAGTACTTC. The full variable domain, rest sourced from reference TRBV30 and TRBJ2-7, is SQTIHQWPATLVQPVGSPLSLECTVEGTSNPNLYWYRQAAGRGLQLLFYSVGIGQISSEVPQNLSASRPQDRQFILSSKKLLLSDSGFYLCAWRRGWSYEQYFGPGTRLTVT.

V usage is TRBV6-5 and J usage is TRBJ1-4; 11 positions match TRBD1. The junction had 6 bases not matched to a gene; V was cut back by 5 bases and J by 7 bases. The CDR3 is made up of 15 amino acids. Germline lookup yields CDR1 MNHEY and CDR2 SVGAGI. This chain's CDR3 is CASSPRTGGGEKLFF. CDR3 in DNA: TGTGCCAGCAGTCCCCGGACAGGGGGCGGTGAAAAACTGTTTTTT.

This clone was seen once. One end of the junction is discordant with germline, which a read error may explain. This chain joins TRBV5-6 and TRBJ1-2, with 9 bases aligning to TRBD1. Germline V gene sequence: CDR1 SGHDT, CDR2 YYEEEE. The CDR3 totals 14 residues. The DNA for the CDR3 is TGTACCAGCAGCTTCAGACAGGGGGGTTATGGCTACACCTTC. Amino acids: CTSSFRQGGYGYTF.

The CDR3: CASSLGPPAYNEQFF. CDR3 nucleotide sequence: TGTGCCAGCAGCTTAGGCCCACCAGCCTACAATGAGCAGTTCTTC. The chain is built from TRBV7-6 and TRBJ2-1; D is undetermined. CDR1 SGHVS and CDR2 FNYEAQ come from the germline V gene. V was shortened by 1 base and J by 2 bases, with 9 bases between the two germline ends. This CDR3 has 15 amino acids.

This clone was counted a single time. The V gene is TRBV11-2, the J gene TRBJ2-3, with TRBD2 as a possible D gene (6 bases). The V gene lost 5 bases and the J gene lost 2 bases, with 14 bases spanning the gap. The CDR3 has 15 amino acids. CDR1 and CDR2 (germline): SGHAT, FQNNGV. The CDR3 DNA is TGTGCCAGCAGCCCTCCGGGACTGCCCACAGATACGCAGTATTTT. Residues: CASSPPGLPTDTQYF. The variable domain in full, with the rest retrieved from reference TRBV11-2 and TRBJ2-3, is EAGVAQSPRYKIIEKRQSVAFWCNPISGHATLYWYQQILGQGPKLLIQFQNNGVVDDSQLPKDRFSAERLKGVDSTLKIQPAKLEDSAVYLCASSPPGLPTDTQYFGPGTRLTVL.

The DNA of the CDR3 is TGTGCCAGCGAAGGGACTGGGATGGGAACCGGGGAGCTGTTTTTT. It is translated as CASEGTGMGTGELFF. The J gene is TRBJ2-2, the V gene TRBV2; D is possibly TRBD2 (6 bases). The germline gives CDR1 SNHLY, CDR2 FYNNEI. The length of the CDR3 is 15 residues. Deletions cut 8 bases from V and 5 bases from J, with 18 bases between.

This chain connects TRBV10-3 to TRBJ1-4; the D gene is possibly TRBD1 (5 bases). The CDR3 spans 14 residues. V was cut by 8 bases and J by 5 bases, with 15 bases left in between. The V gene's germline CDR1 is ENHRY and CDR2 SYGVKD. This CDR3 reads CAIGGERVNEKLFF. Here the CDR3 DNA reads TGTGCCATCGGGGGGGAAAGAGTAAATGAAAAACTGTTTTTT.

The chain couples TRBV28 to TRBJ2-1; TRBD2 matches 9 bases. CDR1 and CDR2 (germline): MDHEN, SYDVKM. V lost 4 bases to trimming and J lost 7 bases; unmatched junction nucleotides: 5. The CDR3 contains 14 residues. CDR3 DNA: TGTGCCAGCAGTTCGGGACTAGCCACGAATGAGCAGTTCTTC. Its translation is CASSSGLATNEQFF.

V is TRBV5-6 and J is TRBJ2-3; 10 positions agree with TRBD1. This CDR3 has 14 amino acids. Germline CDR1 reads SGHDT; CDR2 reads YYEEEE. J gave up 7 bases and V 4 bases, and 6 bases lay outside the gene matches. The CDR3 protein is CASSPGTGEHTQYF. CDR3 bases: TGTGCCAGCAGCCCCGGGACAGGGGAACATACGCAGTATTTT.

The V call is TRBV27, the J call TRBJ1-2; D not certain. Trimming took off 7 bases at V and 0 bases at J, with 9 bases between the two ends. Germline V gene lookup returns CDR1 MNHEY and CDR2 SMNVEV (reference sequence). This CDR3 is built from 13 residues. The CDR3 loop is CASTPRANYGYTF. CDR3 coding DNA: TGTGCCAGCACACCTAGAGCTAACTATGGCTACACCTTC.

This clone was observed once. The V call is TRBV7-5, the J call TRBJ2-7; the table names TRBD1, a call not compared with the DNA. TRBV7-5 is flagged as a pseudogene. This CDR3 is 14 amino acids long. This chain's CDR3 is CARSLGQVPYEQYF. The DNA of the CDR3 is TGTGCCAGAAGCTTAGGACAGGTTCCCTACGAGCAGTACTTC.

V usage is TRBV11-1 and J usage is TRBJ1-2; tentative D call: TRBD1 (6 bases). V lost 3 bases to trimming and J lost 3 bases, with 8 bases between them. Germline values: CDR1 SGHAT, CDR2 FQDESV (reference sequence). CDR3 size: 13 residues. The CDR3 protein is CASSFYRDYGYTF. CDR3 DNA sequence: TGTGCCAGCAGCTTTTACAGGGACTATGGCTACACCTTC. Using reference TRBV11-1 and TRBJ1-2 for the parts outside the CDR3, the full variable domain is EAEVAQSPRYKITEKSQAVAFWCDPISGHATLYWYRQILGQGPELLVQFQDESVVDDSQLPKDRFSAERLKGVDSTLKIQPAELGDSAMYLCASSFYRDYGYTFGSGTRLTVV.

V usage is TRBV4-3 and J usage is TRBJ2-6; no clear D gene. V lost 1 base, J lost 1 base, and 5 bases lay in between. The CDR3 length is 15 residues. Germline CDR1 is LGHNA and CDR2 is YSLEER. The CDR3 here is CASSQASSGANVLTF. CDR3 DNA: TGCGCCAGCAGCCAAGCTAGTTCTGGGGCCAACGTCCTGACTTTC.

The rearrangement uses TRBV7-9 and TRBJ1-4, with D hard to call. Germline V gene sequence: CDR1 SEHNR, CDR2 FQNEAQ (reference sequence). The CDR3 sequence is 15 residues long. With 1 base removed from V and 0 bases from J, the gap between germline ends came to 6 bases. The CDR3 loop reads CASSLVAATNEKLFF. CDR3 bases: TGTGCCAGCAGCTTAGTGGCAGCAACTAATGAAAAACTGTTTTTT.

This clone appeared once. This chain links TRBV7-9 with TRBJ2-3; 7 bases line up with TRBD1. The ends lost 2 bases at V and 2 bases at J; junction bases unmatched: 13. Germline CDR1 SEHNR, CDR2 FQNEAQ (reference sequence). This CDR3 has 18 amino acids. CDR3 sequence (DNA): TGTGCCAGCAGCTTACCACGGTATTTAGGGGGCATCACAGATACGCAGTATTTT. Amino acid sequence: CASSLPRYLGGITDTQYF.

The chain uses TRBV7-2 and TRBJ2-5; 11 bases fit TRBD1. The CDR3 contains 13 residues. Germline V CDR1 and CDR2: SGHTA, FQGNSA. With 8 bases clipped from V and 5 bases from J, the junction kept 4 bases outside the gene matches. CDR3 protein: CASLRDRGETQYF. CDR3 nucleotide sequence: TGTGCCAGCCTCCGGGACAGGGGGGAGACCCAGTACTTC.

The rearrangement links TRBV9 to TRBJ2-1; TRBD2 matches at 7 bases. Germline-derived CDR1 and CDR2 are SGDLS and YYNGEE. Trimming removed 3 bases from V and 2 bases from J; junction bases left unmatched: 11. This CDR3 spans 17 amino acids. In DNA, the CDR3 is TGTGCCAGCAGCGGGCTAGCGGAAAGGTTTCCCTACAATGAGCAGTTCTTC. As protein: CASSGLAERFPYNEQFF. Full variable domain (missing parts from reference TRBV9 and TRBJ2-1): DSGVTQTPKHLITATGQRVTLRCSPRSGDLSVYWYQQSLDQGLQFLIQYYNGEERAKGNILERFSAQQFPDLHSELNLSSLELGDSALYFCASSGLAERFPYNEQFFGPGTRLTVL.

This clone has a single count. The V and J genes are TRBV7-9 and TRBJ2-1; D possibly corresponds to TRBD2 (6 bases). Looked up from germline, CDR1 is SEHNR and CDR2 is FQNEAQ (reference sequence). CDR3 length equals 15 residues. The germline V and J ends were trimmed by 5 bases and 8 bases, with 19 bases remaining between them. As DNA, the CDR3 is TGTGCCAGCAGCCTCGACTCTGGAGGGTCGCATGAGCAGTTCTTC. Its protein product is CASSLDSGGSHEQFF.